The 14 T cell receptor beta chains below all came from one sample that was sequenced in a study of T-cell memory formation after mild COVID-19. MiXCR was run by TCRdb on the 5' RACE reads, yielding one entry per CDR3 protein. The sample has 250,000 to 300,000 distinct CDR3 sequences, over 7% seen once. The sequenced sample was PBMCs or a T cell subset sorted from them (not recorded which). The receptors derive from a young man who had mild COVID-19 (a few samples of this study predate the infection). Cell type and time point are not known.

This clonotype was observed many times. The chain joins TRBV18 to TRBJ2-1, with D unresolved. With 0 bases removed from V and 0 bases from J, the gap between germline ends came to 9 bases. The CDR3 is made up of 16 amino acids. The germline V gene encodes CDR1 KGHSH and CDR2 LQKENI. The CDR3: CASSPPGQSSYNEQFF. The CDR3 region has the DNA TGTGCCAGCTCACCACCGGGCCAAAGCTCCTACAATGAGCAGTTCTTC. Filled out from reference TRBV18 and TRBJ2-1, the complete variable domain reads NAGVMQNPRHLVRRRGQEARLRCSPMKGHSHVYWYRQLPEEGLKFMVYLQKENIIDESGMPKERFSAEFPKEGPSILRIQQVVRGDSAAYFCASSPPGQSSYNEQFFGPGTRLTVL.

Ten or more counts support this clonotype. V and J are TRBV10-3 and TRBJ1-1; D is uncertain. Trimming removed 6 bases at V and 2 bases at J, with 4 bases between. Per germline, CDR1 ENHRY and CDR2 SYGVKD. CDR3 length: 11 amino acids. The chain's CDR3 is CAIRDNTEAFF. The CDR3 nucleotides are TGTGCCATCAGGGACAACACTGAAGCTTTCTTT.

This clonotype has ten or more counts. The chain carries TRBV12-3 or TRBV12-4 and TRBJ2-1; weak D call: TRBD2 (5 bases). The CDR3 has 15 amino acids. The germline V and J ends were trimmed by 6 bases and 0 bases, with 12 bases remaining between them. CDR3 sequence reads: CASSPTGSSYNEQFF. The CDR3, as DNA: TGTGCCAGCAGCCCGACGGGGAGCTCCTACAATGAGCAGTTCTTC.

This CDR3 reads CASRTGGQTQYF. CDR3 bases: TGTGCCAGCAGGACAGGGGGACAGACCCAGTACTTC. The V gene is TRBV6-2 or TRBV6-3, the J gene TRBJ2-5, with 9 bases lining up with TRBD1. CDR3 length: 12 amino acids. Trimming at V came to 6 bases and at J to 6 bases, leaving 2 bases not matched to a gene. Germline V gene data show CDR1 as MNHEY and CDR2 as SVGEGT.

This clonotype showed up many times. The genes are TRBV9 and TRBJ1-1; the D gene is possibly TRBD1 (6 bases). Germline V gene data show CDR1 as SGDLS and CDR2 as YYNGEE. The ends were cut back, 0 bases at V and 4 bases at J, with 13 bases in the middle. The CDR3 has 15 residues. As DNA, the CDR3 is TGTGCCAGCAGCGTAGGCTCGCCGGGGGCCACTGAAGCTTTCTTT. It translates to CASSVGSPGATEAFF.

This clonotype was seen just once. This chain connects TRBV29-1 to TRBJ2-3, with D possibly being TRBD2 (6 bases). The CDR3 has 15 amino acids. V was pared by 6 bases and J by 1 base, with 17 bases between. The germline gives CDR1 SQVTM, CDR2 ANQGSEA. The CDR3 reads CSVRDDQRGTDTQYF. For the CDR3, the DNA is TGCAGCGTGAGGGATGACCAGCGGGGCACAGATACGCAGTATTTT.

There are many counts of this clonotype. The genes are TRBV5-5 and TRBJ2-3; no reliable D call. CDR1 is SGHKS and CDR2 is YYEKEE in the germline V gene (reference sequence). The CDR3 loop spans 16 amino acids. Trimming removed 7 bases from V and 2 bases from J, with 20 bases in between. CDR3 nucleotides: TGTGCCAGCCGGTTCCGTGATGGGGTAGTCACAGATACGCAGTATTTT. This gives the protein CASRFRDGVVTDTQYF.

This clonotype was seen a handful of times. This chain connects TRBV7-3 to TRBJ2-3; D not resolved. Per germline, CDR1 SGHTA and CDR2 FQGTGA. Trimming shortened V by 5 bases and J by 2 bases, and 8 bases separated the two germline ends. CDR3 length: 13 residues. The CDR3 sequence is CASSPAITDTQYF. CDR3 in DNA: TGTGCCAGCAGCCCCGCCATCACAGATACGCAGTATTTT. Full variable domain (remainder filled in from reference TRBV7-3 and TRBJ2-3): GAGVSQTPSNKVTEKGKYVELRCDPISGHTALYWYRQSLGQGPEFLIYFQGTGAADDSGLPNDRFFAVRPEGSVSTLKIQRTERGDSAVYLCASSPAITDTQYFGPGTRLTVL.

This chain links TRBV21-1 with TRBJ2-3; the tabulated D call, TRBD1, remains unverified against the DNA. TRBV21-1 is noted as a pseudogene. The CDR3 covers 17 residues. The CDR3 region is CASRNSTGERQADTQYF. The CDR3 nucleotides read TGTGCCAGCAGAAATTCCACAGGGGAAAGGCAGGCCGATACGCAGTATTTT.

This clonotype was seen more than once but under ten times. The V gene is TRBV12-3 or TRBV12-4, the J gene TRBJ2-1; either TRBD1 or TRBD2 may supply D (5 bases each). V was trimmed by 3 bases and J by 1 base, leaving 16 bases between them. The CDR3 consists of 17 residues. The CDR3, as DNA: TGTGCCAGCAGTTTGTGGGGGTCGGGGAAATCCTACAATGAGCAGTTCTTC. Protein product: CASSLWGSGKSYNEQFF.

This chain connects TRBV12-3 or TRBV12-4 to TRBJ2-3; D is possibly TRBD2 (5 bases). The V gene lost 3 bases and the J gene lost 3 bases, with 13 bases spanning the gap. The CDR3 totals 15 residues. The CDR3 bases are TGTGCCAGCAGTTTCAGAGGGAGCCGGACAGATACGCAGTATTTT. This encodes CASSFRGSRTDTQYF.

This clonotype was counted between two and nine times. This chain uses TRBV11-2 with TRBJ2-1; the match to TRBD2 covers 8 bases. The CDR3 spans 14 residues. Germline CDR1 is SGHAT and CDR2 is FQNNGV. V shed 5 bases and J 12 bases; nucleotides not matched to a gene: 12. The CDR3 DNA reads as TGTGCCAGCAGCGCTCCCCAAGCGGGGGCGGGGCAGTTCTTC. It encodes CASSAPQAGAGQFF.

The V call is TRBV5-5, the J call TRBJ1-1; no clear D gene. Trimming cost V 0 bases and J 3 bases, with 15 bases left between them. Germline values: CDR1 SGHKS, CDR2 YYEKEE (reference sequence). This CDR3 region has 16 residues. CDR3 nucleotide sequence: TGTGCCAGCAGCTTGGTTGGCGGTAAGGAAGACACTGAAGCTTTCTTT. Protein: CASSLVGGKEDTEAFF.

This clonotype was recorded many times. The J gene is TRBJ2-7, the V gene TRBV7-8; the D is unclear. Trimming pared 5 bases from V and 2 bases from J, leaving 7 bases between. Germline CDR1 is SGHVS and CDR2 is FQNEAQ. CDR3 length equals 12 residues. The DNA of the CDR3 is TGTGCCAGCAGCCCACATACCTACGAGCAGTACGTC. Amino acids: CASSPHTYEQYV.